These 31 T cell receptor beta chains were sequenced from one sample in a study of CD8 T cells in ankylosing spondylitis. TCRdb re-called the 5' RACE reads with MiXCR, one entry per CDR3 protein. Counted here are a few hundred thousand distinct CDR3 sequences, approximately 24% occurring once; the ten biggest clones make up around 0.58%. Sequencing was done on a sample of blood, either unsorted or a sorted T cell fraction (not recorded which). All receptors come from a male donor with ankylosing spondylitis or in good health (not recorded which).

This clonotype was found a few times. The gene calls are TRBV6-1 and TRBJ2-2; 14 nucleotides match TRBD2. The CDR3 runs 18 residues. With 5 bases clipped from V and 2 bases from J, the junction kept 7 bases outside the gene matches. CDR1 is MNHNS, CDR2 SASEGT, per germline. The CDR3 DNA is TGTGCCAGCAGTACGACGACTAGCGGGGGGGCCAACACCGGGGAGCTGTTTTTT. Translated: CASSTTTSGGANTGELFF.

This clonotype came up a few times. J is TRBJ1-5 and V is TRBV20-1; D not resolved. Germline loops: CDR1 DFQATT, CDR2 SNEGSKA (reference sequence). There are 15 residues in the CDR3. V was shortened by 6 bases and J by 4 bases, with 19 bases between the two germline ends. This chain's CDR3 is CSAKGAHGRNQPQHF. CDR3 DNA: TGCAGTGCAAAGGGAGCGCACGGCCGGAATCAGCCCCAGCATTTT.

Written as DNA, the CDR3 is TGCAGTGCGCCAGCGAAGGGCTCAGATACGCAGTATTTT. Translation: CSAPAKGSDTQYF. The chain joins TRBV20-1 to TRBJ2-3; no definite D call. V was trimmed by 6 bases and J by 4 bases, leaving 14 bases between them. The germline V gene encodes CDR1 DFQATT and CDR2 SNEGSKA (reference sequence). The CDR3 is 13 amino acids.

The rearrangement links TRBV7-6 to TRBJ2-1, with D uncertain. The CDR3 spans 14 residues. The V end was cut by 5 bases, the J end by 10 bases, with 18 bases between. Germline CDR1 SGHVS, CDR2 FNYEAQ. CDR3: CASSPGSGVSEQFF. The CDR3 nucleotides are TGTGCCAGCAGCCCCGGATCTGGGGTTAGCGAGCAGTTCTTC.

The chain uses TRBV6-1 and TRBJ2-7; D tentatively reads TRBD1 or TRBD2 (6 bases each). The CDR3 spans 13 residues. Per the germline V gene, CDR1 is MNHNS and CDR2 is SASEGT. Trimming removed 6 bases from V and 6 bases from J, with 15 bases in between. DNA of the CDR3: TGTGCCAGCAGCGTATCGGGGGCGACCGAGCAGTACTTC. Encoded protein: CASSVSGATEQYF.

The chain has TRBV15 and TRBJ1-2, with 7 nucleotides matching TRBD1. With 0 bases clipped from V and 8 bases from J, the junction kept 15 bases outside the gene matches. Germline lookup yields CDR1 LNHNV and CDR2 YYDKDF (reference sequence). This CDR3 region has 17 residues. The CDR3 here is CATSRDKAGGRARGYTF. The CDR3 nucleotides are TGTGCCACCAGCAGAGATAAGGCAGGGGGACGCGCGAGAGGCTACACCTTC.

This clonotype was seen at least ten times. This chain joins TRBV2 and TRBJ2-5, with TRBD2 matching 8 bases. Germline V CDR1 and CDR2: SNHLY, FYNNEI. The junction had 9 bases not matched to a gene; V was cut back by 6 bases and J by 9 bases. The CDR3 length is 13 residues. CDR3 bases: TGTGCCAGCAGCCAGACAGAGGGACTAGCCCAGTACTTC. Residues: CASSQTEGLAQYF.

Here the CDR3 DNA reads TGTGCCATCAGTGAGTCGAGGGACAGGGTCGACACTGAAGCTTTCTTT. Translating it yields CAISESRDRVDTEAFF. V and J are TRBV10-3 and TRBJ1-1, with TRBD1 identical over 9 bases. The V and J ends lost 0 bases and 3 bases, in that order; junction bases with no gene match: 5. There are 16 residues in the CDR3. Per germline, CDR1 ENHRY and CDR2 SYGVKD.

The chain carries TRBV12-3 or TRBV12-4 and TRBJ2-3; D is ambiguous. V lost 5 bases, J lost 2 bases, and 14 bases lay in between. This CDR3 spans 15 amino acids. For the CDR3, the DNA is TGTGCCAGCAGTAACGGACGATCGAACACAGATACGCAGTATTTT. Its protein is CASSNGRSNTDTQYF.

This clonotype was seen only a few times. The chain links TRBV29-1 to TRBJ2-5, with D perhaps matching TRBD1 (6 bases). The germline V and J ends were trimmed by 4 bases and 7 bases, with 22 bases remaining between them. The CDR3 loop spans 15 amino acids. Germline loops: CDR1 SQVTM, CDR2 ANQGSEA. The chain's CDR3 is CSVARTELPRGTQYF. For the CDR3, the DNA is TGCAGCGTTGCTCGGACAGAGCTCCCCCGGGGGACCCAGTACTTC.

The rearrangement joins TRBV9 to TRBJ2-7; a weak D match, TRBD2 (6 bases). The CDR3 extends over 13 amino acids. Germline V CDR1 and CDR2: SGDLS, YYNGEE. Trimming shortened V by 1 base and J by 6 bases, and 11 bases separated the two germline ends. The chain's CDR3 is CASSVMEGTEQYF. DNA of the CDR3: TGTGCCAGCAGCGTAATGGAGGGAACCGAGCAGTACTTC.

This clonotype occurred many times. J is TRBJ1-6 and V is TRBV20-1; a possible D gene is TRBD1 (6 bases). V was shortened by 6 bases and J by 4 bases, with 13 bases between the two germline ends. The CDR3 runs to 14 residues. Germline V gene data show CDR1 as DFQATT and CDR2 as SNEGSKA (reference sequence). As DNA, the CDR3 is TGCAGTGCGAGTTTCACAGGGTATAATTCACCCCTCCACTTT. It codes for CSASFTGYNSPLHF.

The chain recombines TRBV10-3 with TRBJ2-7; D is uncertain. Germline CDR1 reads ENHRY; CDR2 reads SYGVKD. The CDR3 runs to 12 residues. V was pared by 3 bases and J by 4 bases, with 7 bases between. The CDR3 reads CAISDPRYEQYF. CDR3 in DNA: TGTGCCATCAGTGATCCCCGGTACGAGCAGTACTTC.

The CDR3 nucleotides are TGCAGCGCCTCCCGGGCTAGCATATCAGATACGCAGTATTTT. Translating gives CSASRASISDTQYF. The gene calls are TRBV20-1 and TRBJ2-3, with D possibly being TRBD2 (5 bases). The CDR3 is 14 residues long. Germline-derived CDR1 and CDR2 are DFQATT and SNEGSKA (reference sequence).

The V gene is TRBV12-3 or TRBV12-4, the J gene TRBJ2-3; D possibly corresponds to TRBD2 (6 bases). The CDR3 covers 12 residues. Trimming cost V 4 bases and J 6 bases, with 8 bases left between them. CDR3 sequence reads: CASSSGEDTQYF. The DNA for the CDR3 is TGTGCCAGCAGTTCGGGGGAGGATACGCAGTATTTT.

This clonotype was counted a few times. The CDR3 sequence is CASSLARSYNEQFF. The CDR3 nucleotides read TGTGCCAGCAGCTTGGCCCGCTCCTACAATGAGCAGTTCTTC. This sequence joins TRBV6-1 and TRBJ2-1; D uncertain. CDR1 MNHNS and CDR2 SASEGT come from the germline V gene. The V end was cut by 6 bases, the J end by 0 bases, with 9 bases between. The CDR3 extends over 14 amino acids.

In its sample, this clonotype was seen many times. The chain joins TRBV11-2 to TRBJ2-1, with 10 bases identical to TRBD2. The V gene end was trimmed by 0 bases and the J gene end by 3 bases; junction bases not matched to a gene: 2. From germline, CDR1 is SGHAT and CDR2 FQNNGV. This CDR3 comprises 16 residues. CDR3 protein: CASSLEWTSGYNEQFF. The DNA for the CDR3 is TGTGCCAGCAGCTTAGAGTGGACTAGCGGCTACAATGAGCAGTTCTTC.

The chain carries TRBV24-1 and TRBJ2-3, with a weak D call TRBD1 (5 bases). V shed 0 bases and J shed 0 bases, with 6 bases lying between them. Germline V gene lookup returns CDR1 KGHDR and CDR2 SFDVKD. The CDR3 covers 15 residues. In nucleotides, the CDR3 is TGTGCCACCAGTGATTTGGGGGCTAGCACAGATACGCAGTATTTT. Encoded protein: CATSDLGASTDTQYF.

This sequence joins TRBV11-2 and TRBJ1-1; the D gene is possibly TRBD1 (6 bases). This CDR3 region has 13 residues. Trimming stripped 2 bases from V and 4 bases from J, with 8 bases between. Germline V gene data show CDR1 as SGHAT and CDR2 as FQNNGV. CDR3: CASSLTGFTEAFF. DNA of the CDR3: TGTGCCAGCAGCTTAACAGGGTTCACTGAAGCTTTCTTT.

CDR3 protein: CASSLAQAYEQYF. The DNA of the CDR3 is TGTGCCAGCAGTTTAGCACAGGCCTACGAGCAGTACTTC. The chain has TRBV12-3 or TRBV12-4 and TRBJ2-7; D is perhaps TRBD1 (5 bases). The germline V and J ends were trimmed by 0 bases and 2 bases, with 5 bases remaining between them. The CDR3 spans 13 residues.

This clonotype was seen a handful of times. The chain employs TRBV14 and TRBJ1-2, with D hard to call. Trimming removed 1 base from V and 8 bases from J, with 14 bases in between. The CDR3 is made up of 14 amino acids. Germline V lookup: CDR1 SGHDN, CDR2 FVKESK. CDR3 region: CASSQGLPAGGYTF. The CDR3 DNA reads as TGTGCCAGCAGCCAAGGACTCCCCGCTGGCGGCTACACCTTC. Filled out from reference TRBV14 and TRBJ1-2, the complete variable domain reads EAGVTQFPSHSVIEKGQTVTLRCDPISGHDNLYWYRRVMGKEIKFLLHFVKESKQDESGMPNNRFLAERTGGTYSTLKVQPAELEDSGVYFCASSQGLPAGGYTFGSGTRLTVV.

There are many counts of this clonotype. This rearrangement joins TRBV29-1 to TRBJ1-5; D ambiguous. This CDR3 comprises 13 residues. Looked up from germline, CDR1 is SQVTM and CDR2 is ANQGSEA. The V end lost 1 base, the J end lost 4 bases, and 8 bases lay between the germline ends. The CDR3 here is CSVEGDGNQPQHF. Here the CDR3 DNA reads TGCAGCGTTGAAGGGGATGGGAATCAGCCCCAGCATTTT.

The CDR3 region has the DNA TGCAGTGCTAGACAAACTAGCGGGGCGGTAAGCTCCTACAATGAGCAGTTCTTC. As protein: CSARQTSGAVSSYNEQFF. The V gene is TRBV20-1, the J gene TRBJ2-1; 10 positions agree with TRBD2. The CDR3 has 18 amino acids. J lost 0 bases, V lost 2 bases, and 10 bases had no gene match. CDR1 DFQATT and CDR2 SNEGSKA come from the germline V gene (reference sequence).

The gene calls are TRBV11-3 and TRBJ2-1; D gene unclear. Looked up from germline, CDR1 is SGHNT and CDR2 is YENEEA. Between the trimmed V and J ends, which lost 0 bases and 7 bases, there was a span of 10 bases. The CDR3 totals 14 residues. The DNA for the CDR3 is TGTGCCAGCAGCTTAGATCCTGCGGCAAATGAGCAGTTCTTC. Its protein product is CASSLDPAANEQFF.

The J gene is TRBJ2-7, the V gene TRBV10-3; a weak D match, TRBD1 (6 bases). V was clipped by 5 bases and J by 7 bases, with 12 bases between them. This CDR3 is built from 12 residues. In germline, CDR1 is ENHRY, CDR2 SYGVKD. For the CDR3, the DNA is TGTGCCATCAGTCCTCCTCAGGGGGAGCAGTACTTC. Translation: CAISPPQGEQYF.

The chain recombines TRBV7-2 with TRBJ2-1; no definite D call. There are 12 residues in the CDR3. Germline CDR1 is SGHTA and CDR2 is FQGNSA. V lost 0 bases, J lost 10 bases, and 7 bases lay in between. The CDR3 DNA reads TGTGCCAGCAGCTTAGCGTGGAAAGAGCAGTTCTTC. As protein: CASSLAWKEQFF.

The V and J genes are TRBV5-6 and TRBJ2-1; 7 nucleotides agree with TRBD1. The CDR3 contains 16 residues. The germline V gene has CDR1 SGHDT and CDR2 YYEEEE. J lost 4 bases, V lost 7 bases, and 14 bases had no gene match. As DNA, the CDR3 is TGTGCCAGCGGCTCCGGCCGGGACAGTTTTTACAATGAGCAGTTCTTC. Amino acids: CASGSGRDSFYNEQFF. The complete variable domain, with remaining parts taken from reference TRBV5-6 and TRBJ2-1, reads DAGVTQSPTHLIKTRGQQVTLRCSPKSGHDTVSWYQQALGQGPQFIFQYYEEEERQRGNFPDRFSGHQFPNYSSELNVNALLLGDSALYLCASGSGRDSFYNEQFFGPGTRLTVL.

This clonotype was recorded at least ten times. The chain carries TRBV20-1 and TRBJ2-5; TRBD2 aligns across 7 bases. CDR1 is DFQATT, CDR2 SNEGSKA, per germline (reference sequence). There are 14 residues in the CDR3. Trimming cost V 1 base and J 5 bases; bases outside gene matches: 7. CDR3 region: CSARGSRGGETQYF. Here the CDR3 DNA reads TGCAGTGCTAGAGGAAGTCGCGGGGGTGAGACCCAGTACTTC.

This clonotype appeared many times. The chain has TRBV7-9 and TRBJ1-1, with TRBD1 matching over 8 bases. Trimming removed 0 bases from V and 1 base from J; junction bases left unmatched: 4. The CDR3 loop spans 16 amino acids. Germline V lookup: CDR1 SEHNR, CDR2 FQNEAQ (reference sequence). The CDR3 here is CASSLARGTGNTEAFF. The DNA for the CDR3 is TGTGCCAGCAGCTTAGCGAGGGGGACAGGGAACACTGAAGCTTTCTTT.

The chain uses TRBV20-1 and TRBJ2-1; D ambiguous. V lost 7 bases and J lost 0, with 16 bases in between. CDR1 and CDR2 (germline): DFQATT, SNEGSKA (reference sequence). The CDR3 contains 15 residues. The CDR3, as DNA: TGCAGTGTCCCACGTGGGCGTAGCTCCTACAATGAGCAGTTCTTC. Translating it yields CSVPRGRSSYNEQFF.

This clonotype was found a few times. This chain uses TRBV20-1 with TRBJ1-5; 9 positions match TRBD1. J lost 0 bases, V lost 6 bases, and 6 bases had no gene match. Per germline, CDR1 DFQATT and CDR2 SNEGSKA (reference sequence). The CDR3 runs 15 residues. CDR3 sequence (DNA): TGCAGTGCGGGGACAGGGAGTCTTAGCAATCAGCCCCAGCATTTT. This gives the protein CSAGTGSLSNQPQHF.